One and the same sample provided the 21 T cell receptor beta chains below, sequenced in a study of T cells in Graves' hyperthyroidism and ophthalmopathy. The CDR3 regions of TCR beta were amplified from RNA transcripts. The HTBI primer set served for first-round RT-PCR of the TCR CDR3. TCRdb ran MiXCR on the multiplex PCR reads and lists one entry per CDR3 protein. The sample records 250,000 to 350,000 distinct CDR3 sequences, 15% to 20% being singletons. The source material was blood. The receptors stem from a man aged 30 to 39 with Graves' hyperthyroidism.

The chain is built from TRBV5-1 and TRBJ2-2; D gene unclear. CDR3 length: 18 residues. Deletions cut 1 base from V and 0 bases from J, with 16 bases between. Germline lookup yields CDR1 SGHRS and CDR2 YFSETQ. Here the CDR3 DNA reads TGCGCCAGCAGCTTGATTGAAGGGCTCCGACCGAACACCGGGGAGCTGTTTTTT. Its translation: CASSLIEGLRPNTGELFF. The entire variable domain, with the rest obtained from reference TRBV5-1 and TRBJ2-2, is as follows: KAGVTQTPRYLIKTRGQQVTLSCSPISGHRSVSWYQQTPGQGLQFLFEYFSETQRNKGNFPGRFSGRQFSNSRSEMNVSTLELGDSALYLCASSLIEGLRPNTGELFFGEGSRLTVL.

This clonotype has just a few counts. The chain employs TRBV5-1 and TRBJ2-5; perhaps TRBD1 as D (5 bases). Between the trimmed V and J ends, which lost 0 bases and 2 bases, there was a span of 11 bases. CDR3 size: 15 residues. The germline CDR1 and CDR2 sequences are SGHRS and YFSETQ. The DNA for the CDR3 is TGCGCCAGCAGCTTGGCCAGGGCAGGGCAAGAGACCCAGTACTTC. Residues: CASSLARAGQETQYF.

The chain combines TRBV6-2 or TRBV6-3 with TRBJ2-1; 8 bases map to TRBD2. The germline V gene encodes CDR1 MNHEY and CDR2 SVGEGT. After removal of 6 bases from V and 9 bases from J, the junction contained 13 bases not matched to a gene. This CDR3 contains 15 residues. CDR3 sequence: CASRSGTSLRAEQFF. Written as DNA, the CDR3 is TGTGCCAGCAGGTCCGGGACTAGTTTACGGGCTGAGCAGTTCTTC.

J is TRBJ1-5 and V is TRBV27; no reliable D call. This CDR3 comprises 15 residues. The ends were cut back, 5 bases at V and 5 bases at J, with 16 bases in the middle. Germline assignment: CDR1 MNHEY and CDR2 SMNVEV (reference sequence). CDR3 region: CASSLPSVPHQPQHF. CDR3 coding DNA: TGTGCCAGCAGTCTACCGTCCGTCCCGCATCAGCCCCAGCATTTT.

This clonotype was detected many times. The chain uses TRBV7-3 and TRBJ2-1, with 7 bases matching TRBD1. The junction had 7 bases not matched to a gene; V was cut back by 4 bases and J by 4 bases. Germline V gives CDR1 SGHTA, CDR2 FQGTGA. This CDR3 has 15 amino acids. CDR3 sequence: CASSSAGTDYNEQFF. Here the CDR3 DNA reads TGTGCCAGCAGCTCCGCCGGGACAGATTACAATGAGCAGTTCTTC.

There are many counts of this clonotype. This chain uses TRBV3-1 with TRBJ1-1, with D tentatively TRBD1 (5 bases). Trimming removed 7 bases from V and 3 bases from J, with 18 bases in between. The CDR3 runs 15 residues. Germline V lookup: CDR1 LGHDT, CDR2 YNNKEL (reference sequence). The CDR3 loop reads CASTRGAQGDTEAFF. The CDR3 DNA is TGTGCCAGCACTCGTGGGGCCCAAGGAGACACTGAAGCTTTCTTT.

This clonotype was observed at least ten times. For the CDR3, the DNA is TGTGCCAGCAGCCACCAACCGGGACGGGACTATGGCTACACCTTC. Its translation: CASSHQPGRDYGYTF. V usage is TRBV3-1 and J usage is TRBJ1-2, with D maybe TRBD1 (5 bases). This CDR3 is 15 amino acids long. The V and J ends lost 3 bases and 3 bases respectively, with 14 bases between them. The V gene's germline CDR1 is LGHDT and CDR2 YNNKEL (reference sequence).

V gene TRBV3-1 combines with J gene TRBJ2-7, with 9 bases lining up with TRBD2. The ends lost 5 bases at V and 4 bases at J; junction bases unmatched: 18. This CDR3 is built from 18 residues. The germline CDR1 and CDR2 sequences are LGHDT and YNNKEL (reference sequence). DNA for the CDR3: TGTGCCAGCAGCGATGACCCACTAGCGGGCTCCCTCTCGTACGAGCAGTACTTC. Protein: CASSDDPLAGSLSYEQYF.

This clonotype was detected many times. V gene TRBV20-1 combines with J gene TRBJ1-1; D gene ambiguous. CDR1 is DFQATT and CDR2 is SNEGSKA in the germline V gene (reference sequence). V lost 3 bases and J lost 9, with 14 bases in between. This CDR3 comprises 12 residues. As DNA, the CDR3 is TGCAGTGCTAGTGGGAGCCACAACCAAGCTTTCTTT. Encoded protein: CSASGSHNQAFF.

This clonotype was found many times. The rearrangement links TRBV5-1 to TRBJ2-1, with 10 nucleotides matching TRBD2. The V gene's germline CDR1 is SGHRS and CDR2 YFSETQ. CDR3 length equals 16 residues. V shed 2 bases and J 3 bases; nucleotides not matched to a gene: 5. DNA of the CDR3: TGCGCCAGCAGCTTCTCTAGCGGGAGAAGCTACAATGAGCAGTTCTTC. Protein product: CASSFSSGRSYNEQFF.

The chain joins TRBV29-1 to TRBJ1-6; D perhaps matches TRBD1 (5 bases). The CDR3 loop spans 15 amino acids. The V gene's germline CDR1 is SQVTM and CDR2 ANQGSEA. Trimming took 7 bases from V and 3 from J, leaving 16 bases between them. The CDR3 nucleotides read TGCAGCGCCCCTGCCGACAGTGACTATAATTCACCCCTCCACTTT. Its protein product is CSAPADSDYNSPLHF.

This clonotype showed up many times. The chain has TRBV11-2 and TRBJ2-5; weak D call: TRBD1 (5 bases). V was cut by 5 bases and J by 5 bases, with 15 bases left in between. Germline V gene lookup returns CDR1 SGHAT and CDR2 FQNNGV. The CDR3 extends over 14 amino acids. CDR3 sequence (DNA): TGTGCCAGCAGCGCCCAGGGTCGTCAGGAGACCCAGTACTTC. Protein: CASSAQGRQETQYF.

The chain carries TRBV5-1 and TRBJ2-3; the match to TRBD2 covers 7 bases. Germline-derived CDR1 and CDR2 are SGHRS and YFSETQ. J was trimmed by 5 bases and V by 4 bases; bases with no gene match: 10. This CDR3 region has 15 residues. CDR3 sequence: CASSSGVLAGDTQYF. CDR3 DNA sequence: TGCGCCAGCAGCAGCGGGGTCCTCGCGGGAGATACGCAGTATTTT. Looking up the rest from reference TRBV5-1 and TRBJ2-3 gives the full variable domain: KAGVTQTPRYLIKTRGQQVTLSCSPISGHRSVSWYQQTPGQGLQFLFEYFSETQRNKGNFPGRFSGRQFSNSRSEMNVSTLELGDSALYLCASSSGVLAGDTQYFGPGTRLTVL.

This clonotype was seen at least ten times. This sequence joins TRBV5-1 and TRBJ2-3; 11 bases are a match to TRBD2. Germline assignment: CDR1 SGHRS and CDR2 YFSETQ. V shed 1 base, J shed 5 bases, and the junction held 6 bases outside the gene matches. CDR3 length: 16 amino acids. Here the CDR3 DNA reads TGCGCCAGCAGCTTGTCGGCCCTAGCGGGAGGAGATACGCAGTATTTT. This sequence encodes CASSLSALAGGDTQYF.

The CDR3 sequence: CASSPRGRVGLREYTEAFF. The CDR3 region has the DNA TGCGCCAGCAGCCCCCGGGGCAGGGTAGGACTAAGGGAGTACACTGAAGCTTTCTTT. The chain combines TRBV5-1 with TRBJ1-1, with D possibly being TRBD1 (5 bases). CDR1 SGHRS and CDR2 YFSETQ come from the germline V gene. Trimming pared 4 bases from V and 3 bases from J, leaving 28 bases between. The CDR3 covers 19 residues.

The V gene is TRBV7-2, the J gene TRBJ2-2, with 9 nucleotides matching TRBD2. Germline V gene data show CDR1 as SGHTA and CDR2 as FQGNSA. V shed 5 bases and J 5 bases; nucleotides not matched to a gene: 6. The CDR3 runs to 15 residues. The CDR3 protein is CASSRAGGPTGELFF. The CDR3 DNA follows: TGTGCCAGCAGCAGAGCGGGAGGACCGACCGGGGAGCTGTTTTTT.

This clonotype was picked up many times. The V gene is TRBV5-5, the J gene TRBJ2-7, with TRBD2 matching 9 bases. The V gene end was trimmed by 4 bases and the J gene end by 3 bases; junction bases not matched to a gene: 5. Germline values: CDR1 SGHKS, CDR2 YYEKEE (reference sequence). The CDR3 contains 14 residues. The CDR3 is CASSEGLAVYEQYF. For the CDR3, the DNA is TGTGCCAGCAGCGAGGGACTAGCTGTCTACGAGCAGTACTTC.

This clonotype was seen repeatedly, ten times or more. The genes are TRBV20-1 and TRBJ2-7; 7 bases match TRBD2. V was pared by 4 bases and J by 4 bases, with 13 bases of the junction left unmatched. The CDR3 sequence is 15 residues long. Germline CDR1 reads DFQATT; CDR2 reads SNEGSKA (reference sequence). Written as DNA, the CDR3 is TGCAGTGCTACCAGAGAAGGCGGGAGTGGGTACGAGCAGTACTTC. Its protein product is CSATREGGSGYEQYF.

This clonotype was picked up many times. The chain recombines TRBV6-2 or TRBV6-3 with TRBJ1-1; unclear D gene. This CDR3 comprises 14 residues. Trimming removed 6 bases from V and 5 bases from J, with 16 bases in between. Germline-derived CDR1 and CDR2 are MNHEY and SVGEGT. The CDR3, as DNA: TGTGCCAGCAGAAATAGGAGGGCAAGGACTGAAGCTTTCTTT. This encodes CASRNRRARTEAFF.

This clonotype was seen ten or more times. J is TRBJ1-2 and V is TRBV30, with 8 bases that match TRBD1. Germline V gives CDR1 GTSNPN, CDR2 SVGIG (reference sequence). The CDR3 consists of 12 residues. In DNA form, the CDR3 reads TGTGCAACGTCTGCAGGGGGCTACGGCTACACCTTC. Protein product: CATSAGGYGYTF.

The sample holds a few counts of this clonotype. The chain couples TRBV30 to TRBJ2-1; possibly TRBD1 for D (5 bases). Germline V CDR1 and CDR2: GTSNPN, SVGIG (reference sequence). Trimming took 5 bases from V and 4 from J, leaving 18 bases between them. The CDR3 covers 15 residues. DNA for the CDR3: TGTGCCTGGGGCCCCCCTCCTACAGGATACAATGAGCAGTTCTTC. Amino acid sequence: CAWGPPPTGYNEQFF.